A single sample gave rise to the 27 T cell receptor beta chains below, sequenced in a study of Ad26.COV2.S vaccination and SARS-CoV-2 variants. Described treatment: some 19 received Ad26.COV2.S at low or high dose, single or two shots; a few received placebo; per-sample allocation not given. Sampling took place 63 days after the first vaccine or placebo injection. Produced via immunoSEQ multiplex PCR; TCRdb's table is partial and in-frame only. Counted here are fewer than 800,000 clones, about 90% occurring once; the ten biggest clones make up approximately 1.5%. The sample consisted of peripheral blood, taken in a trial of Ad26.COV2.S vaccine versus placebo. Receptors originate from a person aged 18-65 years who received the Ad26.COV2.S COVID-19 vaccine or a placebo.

CDR3 nucleotide sequence: TGTGCCAGCAGTTCGGGCTACATCTACGAGCAGTACTTC. Its translation is CASSSGYIYEQYF. The rearrangement links TRBV12-3 or TRBV12-4 to TRBJ2-7; D gene unclear. The CDR3 covers 13 residues. V lost 4 bases to trimming and J lost 3 bases, with 10 bases between them.

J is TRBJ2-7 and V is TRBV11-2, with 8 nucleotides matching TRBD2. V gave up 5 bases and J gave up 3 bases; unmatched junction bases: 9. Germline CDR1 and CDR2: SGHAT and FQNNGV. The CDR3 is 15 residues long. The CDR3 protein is CASSPTLAELYEQYF. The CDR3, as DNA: TGTGCCAGCAGCCCAACACTAGCGGAACTCTACGAGCAGTACTTC. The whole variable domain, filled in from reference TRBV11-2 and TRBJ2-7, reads EAGVAQSPRYKIIEKRQSVAFWCNPISGHATLYWYQQILGQGPKLLIQFQNNGVVDDSQLPKDRFSAERLKGVDSTLKIQPAKLEDSAVYLCASSPTLAELYEQYFGPGTRLTVT.

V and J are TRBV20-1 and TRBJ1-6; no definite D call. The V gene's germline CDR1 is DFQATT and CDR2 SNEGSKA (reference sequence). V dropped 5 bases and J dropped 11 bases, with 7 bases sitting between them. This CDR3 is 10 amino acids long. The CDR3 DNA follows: TGCAGTGCTGATCGTCCACCCCTCCACTTT. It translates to CSADRPPLHF.

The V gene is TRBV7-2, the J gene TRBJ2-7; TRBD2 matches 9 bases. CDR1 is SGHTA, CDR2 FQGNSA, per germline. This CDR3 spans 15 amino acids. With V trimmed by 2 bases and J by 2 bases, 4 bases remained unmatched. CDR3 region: CASSLRREGPYEQYF. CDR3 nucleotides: TGTGCCAGCAGCTTACGGCGGGAGGGGCCCTACGAGCAGTACTTC. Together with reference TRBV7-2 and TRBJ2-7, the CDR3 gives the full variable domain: GAGVSQSPSNKVTEKGKDVELRCDPISGHTALYWYRQSLGQGLEFLIYFQGNSAPDKSGLPSDRFSAERTGGSVSTLTIQRTQQEDSAVYLCASSLRREGPYEQYFGPGTRLTVT.

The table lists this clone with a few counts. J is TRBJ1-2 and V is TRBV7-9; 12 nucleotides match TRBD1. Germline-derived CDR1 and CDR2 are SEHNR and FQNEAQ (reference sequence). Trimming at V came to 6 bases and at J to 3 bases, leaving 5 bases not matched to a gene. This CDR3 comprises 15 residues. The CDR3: CASRGTGGGYYGYTF. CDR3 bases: TGTGCCAGCAGGGGGACAGGGGGCGGATACTATGGCTACACCTTC.

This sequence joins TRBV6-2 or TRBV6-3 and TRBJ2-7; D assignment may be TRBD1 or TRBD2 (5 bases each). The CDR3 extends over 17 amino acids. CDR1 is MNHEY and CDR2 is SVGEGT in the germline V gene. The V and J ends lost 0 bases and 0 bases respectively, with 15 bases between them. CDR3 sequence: CASSYSISGTASYEQYF. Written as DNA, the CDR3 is TGTGCCAGCAGTTACTCGATCTCAGGGACGGCCTCCTACGAGCAGTACTTC.

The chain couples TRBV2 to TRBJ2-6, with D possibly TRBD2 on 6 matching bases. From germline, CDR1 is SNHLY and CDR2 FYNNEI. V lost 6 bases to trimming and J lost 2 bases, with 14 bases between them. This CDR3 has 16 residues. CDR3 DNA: TGTGCCAGCAGGGAGGGTTTGACCCCTGGGGCCAACGTCCTGACTTTC. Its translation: CASREGLTPGANVLTF.

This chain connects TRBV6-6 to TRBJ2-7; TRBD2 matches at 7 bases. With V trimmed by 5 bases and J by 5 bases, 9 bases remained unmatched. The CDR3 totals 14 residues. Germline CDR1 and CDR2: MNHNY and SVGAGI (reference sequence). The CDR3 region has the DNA TGTGCCAGCAGTCAACTCAGGGAGGGGCACGAGCAGTACTTC. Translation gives CASSQLREGHEQYF.

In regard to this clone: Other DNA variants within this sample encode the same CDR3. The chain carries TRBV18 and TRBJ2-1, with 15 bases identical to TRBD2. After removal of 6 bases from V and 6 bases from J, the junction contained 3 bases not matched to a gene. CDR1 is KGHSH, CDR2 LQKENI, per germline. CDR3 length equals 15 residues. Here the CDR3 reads CASSPGLAGGNEQFF. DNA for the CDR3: TGTGCCAGCTCGCCGGGACTAGCGGGAGGCAATGAGCAGTTCTTC.

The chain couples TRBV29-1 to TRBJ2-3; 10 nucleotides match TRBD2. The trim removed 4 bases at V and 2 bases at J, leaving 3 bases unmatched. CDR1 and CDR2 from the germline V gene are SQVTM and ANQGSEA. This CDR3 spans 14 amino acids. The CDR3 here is CSVGLAGSTDTQYF. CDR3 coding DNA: TGCAGCGTTGGACTAGCGGGTTCCACAGATACGCAGTATTTT.

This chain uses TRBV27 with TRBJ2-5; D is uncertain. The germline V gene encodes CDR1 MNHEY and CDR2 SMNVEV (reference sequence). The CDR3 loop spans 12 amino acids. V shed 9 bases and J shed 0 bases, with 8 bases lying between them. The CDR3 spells CARDGYQETQYF. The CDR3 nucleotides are TGTGCCAGGGACGGGTACCAAGAGACCCAGTACTTC.

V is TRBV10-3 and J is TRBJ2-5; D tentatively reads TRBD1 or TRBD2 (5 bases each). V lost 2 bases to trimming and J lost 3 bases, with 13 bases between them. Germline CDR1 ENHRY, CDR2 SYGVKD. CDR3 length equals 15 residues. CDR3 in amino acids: CAISERGQGEETQYF. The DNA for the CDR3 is TGTGCCATCAGTGAGCGTGGGCAGGGAGAAGAGACCCAGTACTTC.

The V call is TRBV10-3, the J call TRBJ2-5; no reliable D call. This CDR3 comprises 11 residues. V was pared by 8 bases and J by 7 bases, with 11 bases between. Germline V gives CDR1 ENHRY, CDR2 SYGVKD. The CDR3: CAIQRNGTQYF. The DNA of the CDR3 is TGTGCCATCCAGAGGAACGGGACCCAGTACTTC.

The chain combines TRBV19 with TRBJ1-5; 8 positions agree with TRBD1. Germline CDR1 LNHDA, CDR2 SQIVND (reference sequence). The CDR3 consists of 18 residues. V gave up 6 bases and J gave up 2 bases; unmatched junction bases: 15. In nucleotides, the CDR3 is TGTGCCAGTAGCTTCAGGGGGCTGGGTTGGATGGGCAATCAGCCCCAGCATTTT. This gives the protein CASSFRGLGWMGNQPQHF.

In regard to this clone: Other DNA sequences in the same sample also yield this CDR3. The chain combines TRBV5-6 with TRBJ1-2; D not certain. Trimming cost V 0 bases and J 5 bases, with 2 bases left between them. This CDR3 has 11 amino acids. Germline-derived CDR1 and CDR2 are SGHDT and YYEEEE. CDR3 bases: TGTGCCAGCAGCTTGGGGTATGGCTACACCTTC. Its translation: CASSLGYGYTF.

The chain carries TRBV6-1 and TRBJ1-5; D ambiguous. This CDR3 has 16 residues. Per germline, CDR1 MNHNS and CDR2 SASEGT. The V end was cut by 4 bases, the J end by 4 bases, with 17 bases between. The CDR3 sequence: CASSASPGTANQPQHF. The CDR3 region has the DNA TGTGCCAGCAGTGCATCCCCCGGAACAGCTAATCAGCCCCAGCATTTT.

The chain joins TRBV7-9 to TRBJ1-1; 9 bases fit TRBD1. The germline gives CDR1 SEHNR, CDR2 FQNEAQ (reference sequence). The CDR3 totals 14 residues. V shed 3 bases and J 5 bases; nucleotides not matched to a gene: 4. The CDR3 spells CASSFGTGRTEAFF. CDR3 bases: TGTGCCAGCAGCTTCGGGACAGGGAGGACTGAAGCTTTCTTT.

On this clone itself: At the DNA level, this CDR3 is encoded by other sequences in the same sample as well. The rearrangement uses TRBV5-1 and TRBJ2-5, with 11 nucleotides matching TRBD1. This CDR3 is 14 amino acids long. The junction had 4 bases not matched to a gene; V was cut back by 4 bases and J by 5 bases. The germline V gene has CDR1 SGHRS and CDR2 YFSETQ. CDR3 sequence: CASSPGQGAETQYF. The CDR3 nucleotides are TGCGCCAGCAGCCCCGGACAGGGGGCCGAGACCCAGTACTTC.

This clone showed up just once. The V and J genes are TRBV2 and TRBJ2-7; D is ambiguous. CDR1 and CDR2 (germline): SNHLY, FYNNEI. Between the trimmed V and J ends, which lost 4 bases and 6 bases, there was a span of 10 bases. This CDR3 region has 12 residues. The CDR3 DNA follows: TGTGCCAGCAGTGGGAGTTTAGCCGAGCAGTACTTC. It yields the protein CASSGSLAEQYF.

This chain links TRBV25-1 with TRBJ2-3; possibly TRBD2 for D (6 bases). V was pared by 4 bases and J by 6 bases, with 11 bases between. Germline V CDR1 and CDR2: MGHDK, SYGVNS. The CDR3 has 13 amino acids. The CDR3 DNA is TGTGCCAGCAGTGGGGACTCCCAGGATACGCAGTATTTT. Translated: CASSGDSQDTQYF.

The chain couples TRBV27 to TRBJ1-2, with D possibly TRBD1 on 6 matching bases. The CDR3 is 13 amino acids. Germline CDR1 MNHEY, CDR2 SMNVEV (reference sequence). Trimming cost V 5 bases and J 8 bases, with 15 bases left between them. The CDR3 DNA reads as TGTGCCAGCAGTCCCCAGGGGCCCCTGGGCTACACCTTC. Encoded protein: CASSPQGPLGYTF.

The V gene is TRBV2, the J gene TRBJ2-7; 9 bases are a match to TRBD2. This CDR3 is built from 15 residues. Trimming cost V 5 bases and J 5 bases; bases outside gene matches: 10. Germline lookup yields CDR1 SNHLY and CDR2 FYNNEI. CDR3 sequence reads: CASSPRLAGAHEQYF. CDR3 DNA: TGTGCCAGCAGTCCGCGGTTAGCGGGAGCCCACGAGCAGTACTTC. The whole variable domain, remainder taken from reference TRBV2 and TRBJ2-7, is EPEVTQTPSHQVTQMGQEVILRCVPISNHLYFYWYRQILGQKVEFLVSFYNNEISEKSEIFDDQFSVERPDGSNFTLKIRSTKLEDSAMYFCASSPRLAGAHEQYFGPGTRLTVT.

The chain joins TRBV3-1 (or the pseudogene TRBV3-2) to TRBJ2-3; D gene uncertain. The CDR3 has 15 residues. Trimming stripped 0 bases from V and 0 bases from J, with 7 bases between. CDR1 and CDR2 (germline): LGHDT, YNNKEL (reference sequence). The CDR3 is CASSQDRISTDTQYF. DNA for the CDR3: TGTGCCAGCAGCCAAGACAGAATCAGCACAGATACGCAGTATTTT.

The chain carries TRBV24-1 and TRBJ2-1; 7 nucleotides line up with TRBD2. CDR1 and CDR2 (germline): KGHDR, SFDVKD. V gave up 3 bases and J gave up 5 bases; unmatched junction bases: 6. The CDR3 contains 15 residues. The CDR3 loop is CATSDLGGGNNEQFF. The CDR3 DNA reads TGTGCCACCAGTGATCTTGGCGGGGGTAACAATGAGCAGTTCTTC.

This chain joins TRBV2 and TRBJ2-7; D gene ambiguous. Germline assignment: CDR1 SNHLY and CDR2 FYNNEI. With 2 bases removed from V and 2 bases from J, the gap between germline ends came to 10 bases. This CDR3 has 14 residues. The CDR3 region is CASSERRDTYEQYF. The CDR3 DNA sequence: TGTGCCAGCAGTGAACGCAGAGATACCTACGAGCAGTACTTC.

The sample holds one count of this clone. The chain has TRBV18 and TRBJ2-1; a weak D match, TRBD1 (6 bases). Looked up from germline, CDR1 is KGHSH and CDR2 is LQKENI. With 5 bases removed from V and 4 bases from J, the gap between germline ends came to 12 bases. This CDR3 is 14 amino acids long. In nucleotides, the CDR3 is TGTGCCAGCTCAACCGGGACAACATACAATGAGCAGTTCTTC. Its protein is CASSTGTTYNEQFF.

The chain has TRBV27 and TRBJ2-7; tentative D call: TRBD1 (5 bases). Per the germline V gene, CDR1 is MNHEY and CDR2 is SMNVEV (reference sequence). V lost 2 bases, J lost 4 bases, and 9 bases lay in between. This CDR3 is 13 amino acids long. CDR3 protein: CASSLVDSYEQYF. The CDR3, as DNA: TGTGCCAGCAGTTTAGTCGACAGTTACGAGCAGTACTTC.